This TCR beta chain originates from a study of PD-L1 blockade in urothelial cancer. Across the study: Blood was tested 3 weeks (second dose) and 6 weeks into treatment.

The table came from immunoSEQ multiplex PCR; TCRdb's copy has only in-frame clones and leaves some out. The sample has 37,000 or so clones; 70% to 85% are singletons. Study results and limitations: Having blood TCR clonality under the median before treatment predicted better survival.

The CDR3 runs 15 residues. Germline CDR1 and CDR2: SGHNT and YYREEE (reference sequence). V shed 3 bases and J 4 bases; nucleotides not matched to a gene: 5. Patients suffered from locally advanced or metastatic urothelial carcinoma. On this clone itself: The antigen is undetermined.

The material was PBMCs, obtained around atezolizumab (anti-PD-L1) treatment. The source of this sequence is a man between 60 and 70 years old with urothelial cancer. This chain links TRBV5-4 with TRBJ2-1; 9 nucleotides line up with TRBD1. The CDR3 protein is CASSSGTGKYNEQFF. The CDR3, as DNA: TGTGCCAGCAGCTCCGGGACAGGGAAATACAATGAGCAGTTCTTC.